This T cell receptor (beta chain) was recorded in a study of T cells after posttransplantation cyclophosphamide. V was cut by 3 bases and J by 9 bases, with 6 bases left in between. From germline, CDR1 is KGHSH and CDR2 LQKENI. The CDR3 extends over 11 amino acids. This clone showed up many times. Its antigen is unknown. Findings and limits, study-wide: Skin or GI-infiltrating T cells shared few TRB sequences with blood.

The method was immunoSEQ multiplex PCR; TCRdb's version includes in-frame clones alone and lacks a portion of them. The sample shows 40,000 to 55,000 clones, none of them appearing just once. This clonotype originated in a man in his forties in good health, CMV-negative, and a related stem cell transplant donor. The genes are TRBV18 and TRBJ2-1, with no clear D. The specimen was PBMCs. The CDR3 nucleotides are TGTGCCAGCTCACCCGGAGTTGAGCAGTTCTTC. Its protein product is CASSPGVEQFF. The full variable domain, in which reference TRBV18 and TRBJ2-1 provide the parts outside the CDR3, is NAGVMQNPRHLVRRRGQEARLRCSPMKGHSHVYWYRQLPEEGLKFMVYLQKENIIDESGMPKERFSAEFPKEGPSILRIQQVVRGDSAAYFCASSPGVEQFFGPGTRLTVL.